One sample yielded the 10 T cell receptor beta chains listed below, sequenced in a study of T cell changes during pregnancy in multiple sclerosis. Some clones are missing from TCRdb's copy, which holds only in-frame ones; the method was immunoSEQ multiplex PCR. The profile shows some 41,000 clones, nearly 90% of them singletons. This sample comprised CD4+ T cells from peripheral blood mononuclear cells, obtained after pregnancy. Receptors were obtained from a female donor with multiple sclerosis, enrolled in a pregnancy study.

The rearrangement joins TRBV10-1 to TRBJ2-5; a weak D match, TRBD2 (6 bases). CDR1 is WNHNN and CDR2 is SYGVQD in the germline V gene (reference sequence). The CDR3 contains 15 residues. The V end was cut by 5 bases, the J end by 5 bases, with 18 bases between. The CDR3 protein is CASSRDSGGLETQYF. CDR3 in DNA: TGCGCCAGCAGTCGGGACTCCGGCGGTTTGGAGACCCAGTACTTC.

J is TRBJ2-3 and V is TRBV7-2; 11 nucleotides align to TRBD2. In germline, CDR1 is SGHTA, CDR2 FQGNSA. CDR3 length: 16 amino acids. Trimming removed 5 bases from V and 3 bases from J; junction bases left unmatched: 7. CDR3 bases: TGTGCCAGCAGCCGCACTAGCGGGAGTGTAACAGATACGCAGTATTTT. It specifies CASSRTSGSVTDTQYF.

CDR3 nucleotide sequence: TGTGCCACCAGTGGGGTCGGGGGTGGCAATCAGCCCCAGCATTTT. This gives the protein CATSGVGGGNQPQHF. The chain couples TRBV15 to TRBJ1-5; D perhaps matches TRBD1 (5 bases). This CDR3 has 15 residues. Trimming took off 6 bases at V and 2 bases at J, with 14 bases between the two ends. Per germline, CDR1 LNHNV and CDR2 YYDKDF (reference sequence).

The chain carries TRBV19 and TRBJ1-5; D may be TRBD1 (5 bases). CDR1 LNHDA and CDR2 SQIVND come from the germline V gene (reference sequence). The CDR3 length is 13 residues. V lost 7 bases and J lost 5, with 12 bases in between. The CDR3, as DNA: TGTGCCAGTACCTACAGGAGGGATCAGCCCCAGCATTTT. Its protein is CASTYRRDQPQHF.

The V gene is TRBV9, the J gene TRBJ2-1, with D possibly being TRBD2 (5 bases). V lost 0 bases to trimming and J lost 9 bases, with 19 bases between them. Germline CDR1 is SGDLS and CDR2 is YYNGEE. This CDR3 is built from 16 residues. For the CDR3, the DNA is TGTGCCAGCAGCGTAGAAGTCGCTAGCTACGTCGGTGAGCAGTTCTTC. Its translation: CASSVEVASYVGEQFF.

V gene TRBV5-1 combines with J gene TRBJ2-7, with 8 positions matching TRBD2. Germline V gene lookup returns CDR1 SGHRS and CDR2 YFSETQ. V was clipped by 5 bases and J by 3 bases; unmatched bases: 10. This CDR3 region has 15 residues. Here the CDR3 DNA reads TGCGCCAGCAGTCCCCCCGGGCTAGCGGGCTACGAGCAGTACTTC. Protein product: CASSPPGLAGYEQYF.

With regard to this clone: This could be a read error, since a much larger clone is one nucleotide away. Other DNA sequences from this sample encode an identical CDR3 as well. J is TRBJ2-7 and V is TRBV4-2, with 9 nucleotides matching TRBD2. The germline CDR1 and CDR2 sequences are LGHNA and YNFKEQ. The CDR3 spans 15 residues. For the CDR3, the DNA is TGTGCCAGCAGCCAAAGTTTCGGGACTAGCTACGAGCAGTACTTT. Translating it yields CASSQSFGTSYEQYF.

The rearrangement links TRBV7-2 to TRBJ2-2, with 8 positions matching TRBD2. CDR3 length equals 14 residues. Germline CDR1 is SGHTA and CDR2 is FQGNSA. The junction had 7 bases not matched to a gene; V was cut back by 5 bases and J by 8 bases. Here the CDR3 reads CASSGRLALGELFF. For the CDR3, the DNA is TGTGCCAGCAGCGGCAGACTAGCGTTGGGGGAGCTGTTTTTT.

This clone turned up a few times. This chain connects TRBV30 to TRBJ1-1, with no clear D. The length of the CDR3 is 13 residues. The V gene's germline CDR1 is GTSNPN and CDR2 SVGIG (reference sequence). V was shortened by 4 bases and J by 3 bases, with 12 bases between the two germline ends. DNA for the CDR3: TGTGCCTGGAATGTGGAACGGGACACTGAAGCTTTCTTT. This sequence encodes CAWNVERDTEAFF.

The chain recombines TRBV7-9 with TRBJ1-5; D may be TRBD1 (6 bases). V was pared by 5 bases and J by 3 bases, with 11 bases between. Per germline, CDR1 SEHNR and CDR2 FQNEAQ (reference sequence). The CDR3 loop spans 14 amino acids. The chain's CDR3 is CASSRGTYNQPQHF. The DNA for the CDR3 is TGTGCCAGCAGCAGGGGGACGTACAATCAGCCCCAGCATTTT.